The sequence of this T cell receptor beta chain was determined in a study of blood T cell repertoires in COVID-19. Germline CDR1 SEHNR, CDR2 FQNEAQ (reference sequence). Deletions cut 8 bases from V and 5 bases from J, with 29 bases between. The CDR3 sequence is 18 residues long. Assignment of participants to cohorts was predicated upon participant-reported clinical history. Clones were read by immunoSEQ multiplex PCR, and TCRdb kept only the in-frame ones, dropping some. The sample holds approximately 300,000 clones, roughly 90% seen once. The V gene is TRBV7-9, the J gene TRBJ2-3, with D maybe TRBD2 (7 bases). This clonotype originated in a young woman who had recovered from COVID-19. The sample comprised PBMCs or T cells enriched from blood (not recorded which). CDR3 DNA: TGTGCCAGCGAGATCGGGAGGTTTAGGGGGTTTGGGGAAGATACGCAGTATTTT. Translated, it gives CASEIGRFRGFGEDTQYF. Full variable domain (remainder filled in from reference TRBV7-9 and TRBJ2-3): DTGVSQNPRHKITKRGQNVTFRCDPISEHNRLYWYRQTLGQGPEFLTYFQNEAQLEKSRLLSDRFSAERPKGSFSTLEIQRTEQGDSAMYLCASEIGRFRGFGEDTQYFGPGTRLTVL.